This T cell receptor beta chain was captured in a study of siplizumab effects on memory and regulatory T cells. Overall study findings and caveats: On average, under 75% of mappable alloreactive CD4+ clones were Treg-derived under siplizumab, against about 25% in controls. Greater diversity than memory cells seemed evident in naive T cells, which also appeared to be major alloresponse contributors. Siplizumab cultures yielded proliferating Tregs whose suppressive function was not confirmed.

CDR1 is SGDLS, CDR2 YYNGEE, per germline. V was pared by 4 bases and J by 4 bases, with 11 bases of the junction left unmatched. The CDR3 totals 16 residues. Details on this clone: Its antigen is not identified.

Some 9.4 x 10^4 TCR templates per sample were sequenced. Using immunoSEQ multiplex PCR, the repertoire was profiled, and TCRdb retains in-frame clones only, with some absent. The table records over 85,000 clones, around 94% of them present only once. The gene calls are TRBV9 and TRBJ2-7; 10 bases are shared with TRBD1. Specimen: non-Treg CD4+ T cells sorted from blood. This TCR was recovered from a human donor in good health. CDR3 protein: CASSPRGDRGQYEQYF. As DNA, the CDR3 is TGTGCCAGCAGCCCCAGGGGAGACAGGGGGCAATACGAGCAGTACTTC.